The 21 T cell receptor beta chains presented below share a single source sample, sequenced in a study of CD8+CD57+ T cells in acquired aplastic anemia. The template for TCR beta VDJ and CDR3 sequence profiling was genomic DNA. TCRdb redid the calling of the reads with MiXCR, one entry per CDR3 protein. The sample gives hundreds of thousands of distinct CDR3 sequences, around 72% of which show up once; 3% to 5% is in the top ten. Sequencing used sorted CD4+, CD8+, or CD8+CD57+ T cells (not recorded which) from PBMCs. All receptors derive from a human donor in good health, serving as a control.

This clonotype was picked up many times. This chain links TRBV12-3 or TRBV12-4 with TRBJ1-2; no definite D call. Deletions cut 3 bases from V and 7 bases from J, with 9 bases between. The CDR3 is made up of 12 amino acids. CDR3 in amino acids: CASSFPRSGYTF. The DNA for the CDR3 is TGTGCCAGCAGTTTTCCCCGGAGTGGCTACACCTTC.

The genes are TRBV11-2 and TRBJ2-5, with D maybe TRBD2 (6 bases). The V and J ends lost 6 bases and 14 bases respectively, with 28 bases between them. The germline gives CDR1 SGHAT, CDR2 FQNNGV. There are 15 residues in the CDR3. The CDR3 region is CASSFTQGGGHTFYF. Here the CDR3 DNA reads TGTGCCAGCAGTTTTACTCAGGGAGGAGGCCACACCTTCTACTTC.

The chain recombines TRBV6-1 with TRBJ1-6; the match to TRBD1 covers 7 bases. Germline assignment: CDR1 MNHNS and CDR2 SASEGT. The CDR3 spans 17 residues. V was pared by 5 bases and J by 6 bases, with 13 bases of the junction left unmatched. CDR3 DNA sequence: TGTGCCAGCAGTCAAAAGGGGGCGGGGCAGCGTAATTCACCCCTCCACTTT. Translated: CASSQKGAGQRNSPLHF.

The chain carries TRBV6-5 and TRBJ2-7, with TRBD2 matching over 11 bases. V lost 5 bases to trimming and J lost 5 bases; unmatched junction nucleotides: 5. Per germline, CDR1 MNHEY and CDR2 SVGAGI. The CDR3 is 14 amino acids. The CDR3 nucleotides read TGTGCCAGCAGTACTCCTAGCGGGGGGCACGAGCAGTACTTC. This codes for CASSTPSGGHEQYF.

The chain combines TRBV14 with TRBJ1-2; D is unclear. This CDR3 is 13 amino acids long. Germline values: CDR1 SGHDN, CDR2 FVKESK. Trimming pared 6 bases from V and 11 bases from J, leaving 19 bases between. The CDR3, as DNA: TGTGCCAGCAGTTCGGAAGGGTGCTGTGCGTACACCTTC. Translating gives CASSSEGCCAYTF. Variable domain in full (rest from reference TRBV14 and TRBJ1-2): EAGVTQFPSHSVIEKGQTVTLRCDPISGHDNLYWYRRVMGKEIKFLLHFVKESKQDESGMPNNRFLAERTGGTYSTLKVQPAELEDSGVYFCASSSEGCCAYTFGSGTRLTVV.

The rearrangement links TRBV29-1 to TRBJ2-5; D is possibly TRBD2 (6 bases). The CDR3 sequence is 12 residues long. Germline V lookup: CDR1 SQVTM, CDR2 ANQGSEA. The CDR3 coding sequence is TGCGCCAGCAGAGCGGGCGGGGAGGCCCAGTACTTC. Its protein is CASRAGGEAQYF.

The chain is built from TRBV2 and TRBJ1-4; D is uncertain. The end of the DNA is better explained by TRBJ2-2, so the J call may be wrong. The CDR3 is 15 amino acids. The germline gives CDR1 SNHLY, CDR2 FYNNEI. Here the CDR3 DNA reads TGTGCCAGCAGCCGGCAGCGCGCAACTAATGGGGAGCTGTTTTTT. It translates to CASSRQRATNGELFF.

The CDR3 spells CASSWQRNTIYF. CDR3 nucleotides: TGTGCCAGTAGTTGGCAGCGAAACACCATATATTTT. The rearrangement joins TRBV19 to TRBJ1-3; D uncertain. The germline CDR1 and CDR2 sequences are LNHDA and SQIVND (reference sequence). The CDR3 loop spans 12 amino acids. The V end lost 5 bases, the J end lost 5 bases, and 7 bases lay between the germline ends.

This clonotype was found a few times. The chain carries TRBV6-2 or TRBV6-3 and TRBJ2-3; tentative D call: TRBD1 (6 bases). This CDR3 spans 14 amino acids. Trimming cost V 6 bases and J 2 bases, with 12 bases left between them. Germline V gene lookup returns CDR1 MNHEY and CDR2 SVGEGT. DNA for the CDR3: TGTGCCAGCAGGAAAAACAGGGACACAGATACGCAGTATTTT. Its translation: CASRKNRDTDTQYF.

The chain joins TRBV20-1 to TRBJ2-7; TRBD2 matches at 14 bases. The V segment lost 5 bases and the J segment 4 bases; nucleotides outside the gene matches: 4. Per germline, CDR1 DFQATT and CDR2 SNEGSKA (reference sequence). CDR3 length: 14 residues. Here the CDR3 reads CSAGGLAGGYEQYF. CDR3 DNA: TGCAGTGCTGGAGGACTAGCGGGGGGATACGAGCAGTACTTC.

The rearrangement joins TRBV5-4 to TRBJ2-2; the D is unclear. This CDR3 contains 16 residues. V shed 4 bases and J shed 3 bases, with 16 bases lying between them. Germline CDR1 is SGHNT and CDR2 is YYREEE (reference sequence). This chain's CDR3 is CASSALDERHTGELFF. The CDR3 region has the DNA TGTGCCAGCAGCGCACTGGACGAGCGACACACCGGGGAGCTGTTTTTT.

As concerns this clonotype: At one end, the junction sequence differs from germline, possibly due to a read error. The chain combines TRBV25-1 with TRBJ2-5; perhaps TRBD1 as D (6 bases). Germline V CDR1 and CDR2: MGHDK, SYGVNS. This CDR3 is built from 14 residues. Written as DNA, the CDR3 is TGTGCCAGCAGTGATTTGGACAGCTTGCAGACCCACTCCTTC. It codes for CASSDLDSLQTHSF. The full variable domain, in which reference TRBV25-1 and TRBJ2-5 provide the parts outside the CDR3, is EADIYQTPRYLVIGTGKKITLECSQTMGHDKMYWYQQDPGMELHLIHYSYGVNSTEKGDLSSESTVSRIRTEHFPLTLESARPSHTSQYLCASSDLDSLQTHSFGPGTRLLVL.

This chain connects TRBV7-2 to TRBJ2-5, with 8 bases that match TRBD1. The tail of the sequence fits TRBJ2-7 better, so the J call may be wrong. CDR3 length equals 14 residues. CDR1 SGHTA and CDR2 FQGNSA come from the germline V gene. The CDR3 region has the DNA TGTGCCAGCAGCTTCGACGACAGGGGCTACGAGCAGTACTTC. Amino acid sequence: CASSFDDRGYEQYF.

This clonotype was seen just once. The chain couples TRBV7-8 to TRBJ1-2; 7 bases fit TRBD1. CDR1 is SGHVS and CDR2 is FQNEAQ in the germline V gene. Trimming took 4 bases from V and 6 from J; bases not matched to a gene: 14. This CDR3 is 16 amino acids long. CDR3 coding DNA: TGTGCCAGCAGCTCAACGGGACAGAAGTCCAACGATGGCTACACCTTC. Protein sequence: CASSSTGQKSNDGYTF.

This chain joins TRBV19 and TRBJ2-7, with D perhaps matching TRBD1 (6 bases). The V end was cut by 4 bases, the J end by 3 bases, with 16 bases between. The length of the CDR3 is 15 residues. CDR1 and CDR2 from the germline V gene are LNHDA and SQIVND (reference sequence). This CDR3 reads CASSSVPAGVYEQYF. Here the CDR3 DNA reads TGTGCCAGTAGTAGCGTACCCGCAGGGGTCTACGAGCAGTACTTC.

The CDR3 loop is CSARDTRGGYSPLHF. Here the CDR3 DNA reads TGCAGTGCTAGAGATACTAGGGGGGGTTATTCACCCCTCCACTTT. The chain is built from TRBV20-1 and TRBJ1-6; D may be TRBD1 (6 bases). Germline loops: CDR1 DFQATT, CDR2 SNEGSKA (reference sequence). The V end lost 0 bases, the J end lost 8 bases, and 14 bases lay between the germline ends. This CDR3 has 15 residues.

The rearrangement links TRBV7-2 to TRBJ2-7, with 8 bases lining up with TRBD2. This CDR3 contains 13 residues. Trimming at V came to 7 bases and at J to 8 bases, leaving 10 bases not matched to a gene. The germline V gene encodes CDR1 SGHTA and CDR2 FQGNSA. The chain's CDR3 is CASNLSGGGKQYF. The DNA of the CDR3 is TGTGCCAGCAACTTGAGCGGGGGAGGCAAGCAGTACTTC. Looking up the rest from reference TRBV7-2 and TRBJ2-7 gives the full variable domain: GAGVSQSPSNKVTEKGKDVELRCDPISGHTALYWYRQSLGQGLEFLIYFQGNSAPDKSGLPSDRFSAERTGGSVSTLTIQRTQQEDSAVYLCASNLSGGGKQYFGPGTRLTVT.

The chain employs TRBV19 and TRBJ1-2, with 8 positions matching TRBD1. J was trimmed by 2 bases and V by 5 bases; bases with no gene match: 4. The CDR3 covers 14 residues. The germline V gene encodes CDR1 LNHDA and CDR2 SQIVND (reference sequence). The CDR3 sequence is CASSPDRDNYGYTF. The CDR3 nucleotides are TGTGCCAGTAGTCCGGACAGGGACAACTATGGCTACACCTTC.

The J gene is TRBJ1-1, the V gene TRBV20-1; D gene ambiguous. Germline V gives CDR1 DFQATT, CDR2 SNEGSKA (reference sequence). V lost 6 bases and J 5 bases, leaving 19 bases between the germline ends. This CDR3 is built from 14 residues. CDR3 coding DNA: TGCAGTGCCGCCTATGGCGACACGGTTACTGAAGCTTTCTTT. It is translated as CSAAYGDTVTEAFF.

The V gene is TRBV7-2, the J gene TRBJ2-7, with 7 bases identical to TRBD1. With 4 bases clipped from V and 9 bases from J, the junction kept 9 bases outside the gene matches. Per germline, CDR1 SGHTA and CDR2 FQGNSA. The CDR3 spans 13 residues. The CDR3 DNA reads as TGTGCCAGCAGCTCTGGCCAGGGGGTAGGGCAGTACTTC. Protein sequence: CASSSGQGVGQYF.

The chain employs TRBV20-1 and TRBJ2-1; D is undetermined. CDR3 length: 11 residues. The ends were cut back, 3 bases at V and 12 bases at J, with 12 bases in the middle. Germline V gives CDR1 DFQATT, CDR2 SNEGSKA (reference sequence). CDR3 loop: CSASQSNRQFF. In DNA form, the CDR3 reads TGCAGTGCTAGCCAGAGCAATCGGCAGTTCTTC.